Given below is one T cell receptor (beta chain) in context. This receptor's antigen is unknown. No quality values exist for individual bases; no much larger clone is one base distant. To prepare the library, the immunoSEQ multiplex PCR assay was applied. The multiplex PCR relied on a mix of 60 forward primers for TCR Vbeta segments and 13 reverse primers for TCR Jbeta segments. A multiplex PCR assay on genomic DNA amplified the CDR3 region of rearranged TCR beta genes. The Illumina HiSeq System was used to sequence the amplified TCR beta libraries as 87-base-pair reads. The published analysis was carried out like this. A later analysis counted 75 million to 100 million unique TCR beta chains across the 670 or so repertoires, and around 9.9 million of these chains were shared by at least two donors. To remove PCR and sequencing errors, raw reads were error-corrected and collapsed into unique sequences using a nearest-neighbor algorithm that merged closely related sequences. To assign V, D and J gene segments, CDR3 sequences were aligned to IMGT reference sequences. For a sequence to be retained, a match of at least six nucleotides to both a V gene segment and a J gene segment was required. Rearrangements were classified as productive when the CDR3 lacked stop codons and remained in frame with V and J, and all other rearrangements were classified as non-productive. CDR3 was defined according to IMGT convention as the region running from the second conserved V-encoded cysteine to the conserved J-encoded phenylalanine. The earlier analysis of some 580 of the donors excluded any sequence lacking an unambiguous match to a single V gene segment. In an earlier analysis of 450 to 750 of the donors, a V segment was called functional when productive rearrangements were above 56.7%, and segregating when the standard deviation between donors exceeded 5%. A statistical classification framework was built to diagnose cytomegalovirus status from the catalog of TCR beta chain sequences. In a later analysis, V and J genes were assigned by comparing TCR nucleotide sequences against IMGT/GENE-DB human TR gene sequences. A later analysis assigned CDR3 sequences and most-parsimonious VDJ recombination scenarios with the TCRdist pipeline. In a later analysis, each TCR beta chain was defined by its CDR3 amino acid sequence together with its V-gene family, and reads without a unique V-gene family were excluded. To address suspected cross-contamination and a sequencing artifact, a later analysis removed over 500 highly shared, low-generation-probability nucleotide sequences. In a later analysis, a clonal expansion index was calculated for each public chain from normalized within-repertoire ranks of inferred template counts. In a later analysis, generation probabilities were computed using a VDJ recombination model fitted to out-of-frame rearrangements, and the results were checked against IGoR. A later analysis scored TCR-TCR, TCR-HLA and TCR-CMV co-occurrence with hypergeometric tests, applying a repertoire-size bias correction to TCR pairs. A later analysis estimated false discovery rates by permuting HLA or CMV assignments 20 times. In a later analysis, co-occurring TCRs were grouped using DBSCAN, and TCRdist sequence similarity was added for clustering within HLA-allele-positive subsets. For co-occurrence clustering, repertoires with fewer than 30,000 or more than 120,000 public chains were excluded, along with 4 to 6 repertoires with anomalous nucleotide sharing. In TCRdb, the immuneACCESS table is reduced to in-frame sequences with V and J assigned. These tables do not hold every clone; where another copy was compared, an unresolved V gene accounts for under half, and the others remain unexplained. V, J and clone size were drawn from that table, and D and trimming were deduced from the DNA. This sample gives 150,000 to 200,000 clones in total; 75% to 85% of them show up just once. Together, the top ten hold 1.5% to 2% of the sample.

The data stem from a study of cytomegalovirus exposure and HLA in healthy donors (dated by TCRdb to 2017 to 2019). With regard to the full study: An earlier analysis of some 620 of the donors reported 250 to 300 Gb of sequence data and 117 million unique TCR beta sequences obtained from some 170 million T cells. The study aimed to test whether signatures of past pathogen exposure could be identified by cataloging public T cell receptors. In addition to the first cohort of 666 subjects, a separate validation cohort of about 120 different subjects was used. Roughly 300 gigabases of sequencing data and roughly 80 million unique TCR sequences made up an early release that covered under 750 HLA-typed donors. In the later analysis, no new phenotypic data were used to find candidate immune exposures; instead, reliance was placed on TCR beta sequences and their occurrence across donors. To predict cytomegalovirus infection status, the study combined high-throughput TCR immunosequencing, statistical association of individual TCRs with disease status, and machine learning. In an earlier analysis of 587 of the donors, high-throughput TCR beta sequencing was used to judge whether each TCR beta V gene segment behaved as functional or pseudogenic. All discovery cohort repertoires had been generated using a single sequencing platform. Genome-wide SNP genotypes for about 55% of the roughly 670 donors were used in a later genetic analysis, which treated that subset as a discovery cohort. Donor age, sex, ethnicity and CMV serostatus were collected together with the repertoire data. Both class I and class II loci were covered by HLA typing, at four-digit resolution. In a later analysis, previously published TCR beta repertoires from about 670 donors were re-analyzed and high-resolution HLA genotyping was added so that TCR occurrence patterns could be studied. Of the 350 to 400 genotyped donors, approximately 83% fell in the genetic ancestry cluster associated with self-reported Caucasian donors. Four to six DR-DQ haplotypes were handled as single units for association and clustering, since linkage in the cohort was strong. Across roughly 420 genotyped donors of the cohort, an average of approximately 240,000 unique TCR beta nucleotide sequences per donor were sequenced, and approximately 17% of those sequences were non-productive. The study used immunosequencing to profile the T cell repertoires of approximately 640 subjects and linked those repertoires to cytomegalovirus serostatus. Typing coverage varied by locus: roughly 620-640 donors for A, B, C, DRB1 and DQB1; 522 for DQA1; approximately 570 for DPA1; more than 450 for DPB1. What the work shows at the level of the full study, not this receptor alone: It was suggested by the authors that the approach could potentially be generalized to other disease states and immunological phenotypes. The study gave a list of 150 to 200 TCR beta chains associated with cytomegalovirus. In a later analysis, HLA-associated TCR beta chains showed more clonal expansion and lower generation probabilities than non-associated chains that were equally common. Fewer than 20 rarely observed V segments, including chromosome 9 orphons, were excluded from the earlier analysis of just under 600 of the donors because counts were too low. The classifier was reported to diagnose cytomegalovirus status with high specificity and sensitivity in both the original cohort and the validation cohort. The only immune exposure information available for the cohort was CMV serostatus. This cohort had only TCR beta chains sequenced, and the lack of alpha or paired-chain data limited which features could be detected. In a later genetic analysis, fewer N-insertions in productive TCRs were reported among donors in an Asian-associated ancestry cluster than the roughly 700-donor mean. In a later genetic analysis, a missense DCLRE1C variant was associated with V-gene and J-gene trimming of TCR beta chains, and the association was replicated in an independent cohort. Some IMGT-functional V segments, including TRBV6-2 and TRBV6-3, could not be distinguished by the 87-base-pair reads and were therefore excluded. The presence/absence analyses assumed that sequencing depth was roughly uniform across donors, and that assumption may not be true. Linkage disequilibrium might explain the correlated functional status among segregating V segments, but an unknown experimental factor could not be excluded. An earlier analysis of 587 of the donors showed that most TCR beta V segments appeared in productive rearrangements either about 90% or about 30% of the time, which broadly matched IMGT annotations. In a later analysis, most CMV-associated TCR beta chains were found to appear HLA-restricted, with HLA associations seemingly driven largely by CMV exposure. Strong co-occurrence of HLA alleles, especially DR and DQ, made assigning TCR associations to individual alleles difficult. HLA typing was unavailable for some donors at each locus, so association tests used only the typed subset. A further reported finding was that TCR beta sequences accurately predicted the HLA-A and HLA-B alleles for most subjects in the first cohort. The sequencing pipeline was judged likely to have produced a cluster of highly shared sequence variants as a technical artifact. A later analysis reported that several top co-occurrence clusters appeared linked to parvovirus B19, influenza, CMV and Epstein-Barr virus. Across donors, most TCR sequences were observed very rarely, whereas some public TCRs were present in many individuals. In a later analysis, TCR association rates were found to vary across HLA loci, with the most associated TCRs seen for DRB1 alleles and the fewest for HLA-C alleles. Specific HLA alleles were associated with 16,951 TCR beta sequences at a false discovery rate of 0.05 in a later analysis. Three of the identified cytomegalovirus-associated TCR beta chains were confirmed in vitro to be specific for cytomegalovirus antigens.

The cohort was made up of roughly 670 healthy bone marrow donors. At the time of sampling, every cohort member was nominally healthy, though immune exposures that went unrecorded were likely present. The donor tested CMV seronegative and was one of the 352 seronegative cohort members. A peripheral blood sample was provided by each donor, and peripheral blood mononuclear cells were used for TCR beta sequencing. Genomic DNA extraction from the blood cell samples was performed with the Qiagen DNeasy Blood Extraction Kit. The CDR3 runs 14 amino acids, cysteine and phenylalanine included. Just the 42-base CDR3 DNA is kept, in frame starting at base 1. Per the germline V gene (reference sequence), LNHDA is the CDR1 and SQIVND is the CDR2. V is cut by 4 bases and J by 2 bases, and the space between the germline ends is 11 bases.

The sequence came from a woman aged 45-65 years in good health and CMV-seronegative. Source material: PBMCs. The chain is assembled from TRBV19 and TRBJ1-1, with a tentative D gene TRBD1 over 6 matching bases. The sequenced DNA is TGTGCCAGTAGTAAGAGGACAGACAACACTGAAGCTTTCTTT. Its coded protein is CASSKRTDNTEAFF.